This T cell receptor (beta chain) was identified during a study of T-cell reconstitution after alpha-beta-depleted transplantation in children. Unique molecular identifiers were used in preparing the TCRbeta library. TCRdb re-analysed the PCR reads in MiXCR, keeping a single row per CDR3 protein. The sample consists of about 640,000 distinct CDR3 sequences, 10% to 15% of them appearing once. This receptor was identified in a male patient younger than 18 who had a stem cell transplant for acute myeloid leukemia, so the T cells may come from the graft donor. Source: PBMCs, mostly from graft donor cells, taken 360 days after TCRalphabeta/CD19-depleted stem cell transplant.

The CDR3 DNA follows: TGTGCCAGCAGCCTAAGGGGTTTGGAGCAGTACTTC. It encodes CASSLRGLEQYF. This chain uses TRBV11-2 with TRBJ2-7; perhaps TRBD1 as D (5 bases). CDR3 length equals 12 residues. CDR1 and CDR2 (germline): SGHAT, FQNNGV. V was shortened by 5 bases and J by 7 bases, with 12 bases between the two germline ends.